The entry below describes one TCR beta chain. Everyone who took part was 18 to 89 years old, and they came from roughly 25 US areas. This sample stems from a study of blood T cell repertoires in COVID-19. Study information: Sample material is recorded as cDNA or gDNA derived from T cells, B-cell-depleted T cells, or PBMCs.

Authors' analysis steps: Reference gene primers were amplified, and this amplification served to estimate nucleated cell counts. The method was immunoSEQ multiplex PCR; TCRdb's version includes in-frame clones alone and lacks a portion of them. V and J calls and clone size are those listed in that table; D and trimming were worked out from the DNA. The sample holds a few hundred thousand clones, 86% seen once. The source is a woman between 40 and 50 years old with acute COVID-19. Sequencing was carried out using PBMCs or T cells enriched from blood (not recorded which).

CDR3 in amino acids: CASSPGLAAGNEQFF. In nucleotides, the CDR3 is TGTGCCAGCAGTCCCGGACTAGCCGCCGGGAATGAGCAGTTCTTC. This sequence joins TRBV28 and TRBJ2-1; 8 bases match TRBD2. The germline V gene has CDR1 MDHEN and CDR2 SYDVKM. V dropped 5 bases and J dropped 7; count of bases not matched to a gene: 10. This CDR3 spans 15 amino acids.